These 9 T cell receptor beta chains share one sample of origin, sequenced in a study of blood T cells in healthy people across ages. Primed by a sample-barcoded 5' primer and a J-beta primer mix, a second PCR proceeded for 7 to 11 cycles. TCRdb used MiXCR to reprocess the 5' RACE reads, holding one entry per CDR3 protein. The table shows 750,000 to 950,000 distinct CDR3 sequences, with around half occurring only once. Input material: blood. The origin of the receptors is a man at least 80 years old in good health.

The chain employs TRBV21-1 and TRBJ1-2; no DNA check was done on the table's D call, TRBD1. TRBV21-1 counts as a pseudogene. There are 14 residues in the CDR3. As DNA, the CDR3 is TGTGCCAGCAGCAACTTGGGCAGGGACTATGGCTACACCTTC. Translation: CASSNLGRDYGYTF.

This clonotype was found a few times. The J gene is TRBJ2-1, the V gene TRBV20-1; TRBD2 agrees at 8 bases. The CDR3 is 10 residues long. V gave up 6 bases and J gave up 15 bases; unmatched junction bases: 7. Germline V gene data show CDR1 as DFQATT and CDR2 as SNEGSKA (reference sequence). In nucleotides, the CDR3 is TGCAGTGCACAGAGCGGGAGTCTGTTCTTC. This sequence encodes CSAQSGSLFF.

The chain combines TRBV6-1 with TRBJ1-4; 11 bases map to TRBD1. The CDR3 runs to 18 residues. Germline lookup yields CDR1 MNHNS and CDR2 SASEGT. The trim removed 6 bases at V and 7 bases at J, leaving 16 bases unmatched. The CDR3 region is CASRNAHFAGTGGEKLFF. The CDR3 DNA sequence: TGTGCCAGCAGAAACGCCCATTTCGCCGGGACAGGGGGTGAAAAACTGTTTTTT.

This clonotype turned up a few times. The chain has TRBV6-5 and TRBJ2-5; TRBD1 agrees at 7 bases. This CDR3 has 14 residues. With V trimmed by 0 bases and J by 11 bases, 9 bases remained unmatched. Germline V gene data show CDR1 as MNHEY and CDR2 as SVGAGI. The CDR3 sequence: CASSYSYRGEGQYF. DNA for the CDR3: TGTGCCAGCAGTTACTCGTACAGGGGCGAAGGGCAGTACTTC.

This clonotype has more than one count but fewer than ten. This chain links TRBV10-1 with TRBJ2-1; D not resolved. In germline, CDR1 is WNHNN, CDR2 SYGVQD (reference sequence). The ends were cut back, 1 base at V and 4 bases at J, with 5 bases in the middle. This CDR3 region has 13 residues. Written as DNA, the CDR3 is TGCGCCAGCAGTGAGTATCGGTACAATGAGCAGTTCTTC. Its protein is CASSEYRYNEQFF.

The CDR3: CASSYAGQGQETQYF. In nucleotides, the CDR3 is TGTGCCAGCAGTTACGCCGGGCAGGGGCAAGAGACCCAGTACTTC. The V gene is TRBV6-5, the J gene TRBJ2-5; perhaps TRBD1 as D (6 bases). Trimming left V 2 bases short and J 2 bases short, with 12 bases between. The CDR3 length is 15 residues. Germline CDR1 reads MNHEY; CDR2 reads SVGAGI.

The chain uses TRBV6-5 and TRBJ2-7, with 7 nucleotides matching TRBD2. The ends lost 1 base at V and 2 bases at J; junction bases unmatched: 8. There are 16 residues in the CDR3. Germline assignment: CDR1 MNHEY and CDR2 SVGAGI. DNA of the CDR3: TGTGCCAGCAGTTACTTGTCGGCTAGCGGCCCCTACGAGCAGTACTTC. Protein: CASSYLSASGPYEQYF.

The chain employs TRBV9 and TRBJ2-4, with TRBD2 as a possible D gene (5 bases). The end of the DNA fits TRBJ2-7 better, so the J call may be wrong. Per germline, CDR1 SGDLS and CDR2 YYNGEE. CDR3 length: 16 amino acids. CDR3 nucleotides: TGTGCCAGCAGCGTAGGGGCGCCTAGAGGGACCTACGAGCAGTACTTC. Protein: CASSVGAPRGTYEQYF.

The chain recombines TRBV21-1 with TRBJ2-2; the table's D call of TRBD1 was not tested on the DNA. TRBV21-1 constitutes a pseudogene. The CDR3 covers 15 residues. CDR3 in amino acids: CASSDGTGCSGELFF. CDR3 DNA: TGTGCCAGCAGCGACGGGACAGGGTGCTCCGGGGAGCTGTTTTTT.